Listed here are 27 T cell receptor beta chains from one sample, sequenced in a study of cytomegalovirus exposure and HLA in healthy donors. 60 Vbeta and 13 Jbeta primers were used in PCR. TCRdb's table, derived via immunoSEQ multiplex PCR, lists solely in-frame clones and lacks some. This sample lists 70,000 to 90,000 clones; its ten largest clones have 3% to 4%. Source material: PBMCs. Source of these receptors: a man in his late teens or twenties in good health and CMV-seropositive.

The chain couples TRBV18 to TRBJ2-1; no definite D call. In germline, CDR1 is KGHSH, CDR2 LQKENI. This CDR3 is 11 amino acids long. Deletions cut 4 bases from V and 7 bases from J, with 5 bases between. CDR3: CASSLINEQFF. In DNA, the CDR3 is TGTGCCAGCTCACTTATTAATGAGCAGTTCTTC.

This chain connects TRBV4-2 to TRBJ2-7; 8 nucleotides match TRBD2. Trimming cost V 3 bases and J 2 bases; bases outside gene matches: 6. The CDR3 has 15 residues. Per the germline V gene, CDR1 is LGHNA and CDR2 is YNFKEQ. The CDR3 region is CASSQAAGGTYEQYF. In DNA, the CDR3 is TGTGCCAGCAGCCAGGCCGCGGGGGGCACCTACGAGCAGTACTTC.

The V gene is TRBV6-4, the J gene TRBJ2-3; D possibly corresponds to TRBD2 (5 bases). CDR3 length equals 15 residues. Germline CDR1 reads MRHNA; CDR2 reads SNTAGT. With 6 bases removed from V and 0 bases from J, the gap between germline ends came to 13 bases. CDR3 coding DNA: TGTGCCAGCAGCTTGGAAGAGGGTAGCACAGATACGCAGTATTTT. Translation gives CASSLEEGSTDTQYF.

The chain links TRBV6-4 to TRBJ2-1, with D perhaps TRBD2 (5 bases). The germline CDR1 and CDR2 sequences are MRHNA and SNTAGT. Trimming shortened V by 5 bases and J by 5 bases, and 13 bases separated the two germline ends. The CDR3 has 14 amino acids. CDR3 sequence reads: CASSTGSDHNEQFF. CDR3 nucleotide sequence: TGTGCCAGCAGTACGGGTAGCGACCACAATGAGCAGTTCTTC.

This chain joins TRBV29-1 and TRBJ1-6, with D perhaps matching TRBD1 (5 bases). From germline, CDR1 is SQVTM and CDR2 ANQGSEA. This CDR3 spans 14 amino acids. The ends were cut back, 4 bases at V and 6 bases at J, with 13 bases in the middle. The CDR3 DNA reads TGCAGCGTTGCCATTCGGGGGGGTAATTCACCCCTCCACTTT. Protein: CSVAIRGGNSPLHF.

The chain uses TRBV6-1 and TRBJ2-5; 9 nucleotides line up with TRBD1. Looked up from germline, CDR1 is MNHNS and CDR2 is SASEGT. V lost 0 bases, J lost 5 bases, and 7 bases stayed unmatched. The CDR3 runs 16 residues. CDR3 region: CASSEAEGTGSETQYF. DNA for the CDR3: TGTGCCAGCAGTGAAGCGGAAGGGACAGGGAGTGAGACCCAGTACTTC.

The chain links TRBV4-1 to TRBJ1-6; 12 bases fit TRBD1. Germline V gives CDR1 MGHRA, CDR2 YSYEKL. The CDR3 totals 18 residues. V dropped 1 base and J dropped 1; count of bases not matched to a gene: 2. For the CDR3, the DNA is TGCGCCAGCAGCCAAGGGGGACAGGGGGCTTCCTATAATTCACCCCTCCACTTT. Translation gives CASSQGGQGASYNSPLHF.

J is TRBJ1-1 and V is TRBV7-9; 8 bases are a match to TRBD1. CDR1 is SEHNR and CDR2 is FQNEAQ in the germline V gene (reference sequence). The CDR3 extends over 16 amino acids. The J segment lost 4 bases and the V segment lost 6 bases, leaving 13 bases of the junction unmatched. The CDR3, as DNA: TGTGCCAGCAGATTCGGAGACAGGGGTGTCAGCACTGAAGCTTTCTTT. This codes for CASRFGDRGVSTEAFF.

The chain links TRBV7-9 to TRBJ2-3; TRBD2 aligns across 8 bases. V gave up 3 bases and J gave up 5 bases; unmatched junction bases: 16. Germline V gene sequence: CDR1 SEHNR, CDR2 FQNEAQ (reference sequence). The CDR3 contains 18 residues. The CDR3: CASSLYSSPPSGLDTQYF. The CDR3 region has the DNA TGTGCCAGCAGCTTGTACTCAAGCCCGCCTAGCGGGTTAGATACGCAGTATTTT. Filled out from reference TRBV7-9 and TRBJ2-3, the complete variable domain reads DTGVSQNPRHKITKRGQNVTFRCDPISEHNRLYWYRQTLGQGPEFLTYFQNEAQLEKSRLLSDRFSAERPKGSFSTLEIQRTEQGDSAMYLCASSLYSSPPSGLDTQYFGPGTRLTVL.

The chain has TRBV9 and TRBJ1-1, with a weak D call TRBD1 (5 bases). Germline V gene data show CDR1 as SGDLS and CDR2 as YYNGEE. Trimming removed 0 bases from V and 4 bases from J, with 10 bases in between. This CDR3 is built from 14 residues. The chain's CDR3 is CASSVAGQGTEAFF. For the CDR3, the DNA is TGTGCCAGCAGCGTAGCCGGGCAGGGCACTGAAGCTTTCTTT.

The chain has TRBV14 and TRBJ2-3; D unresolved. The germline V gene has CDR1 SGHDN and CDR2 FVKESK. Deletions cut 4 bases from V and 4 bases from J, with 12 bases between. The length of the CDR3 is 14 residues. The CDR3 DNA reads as TGTGCCAGCAGCCTACAGCTCGTGTCAGATACGCAGTATTTT. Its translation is CASSLQLVSDTQYF.

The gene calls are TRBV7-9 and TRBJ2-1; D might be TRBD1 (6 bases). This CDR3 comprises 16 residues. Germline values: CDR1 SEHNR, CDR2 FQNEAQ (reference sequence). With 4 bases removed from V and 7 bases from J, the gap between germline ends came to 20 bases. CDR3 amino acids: CASSSRTVDSRNEQFF. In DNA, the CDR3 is TGTGCCAGCAGCTCCAGGACAGTTGATTCGCGGAATGAGCAGTTCTTC.

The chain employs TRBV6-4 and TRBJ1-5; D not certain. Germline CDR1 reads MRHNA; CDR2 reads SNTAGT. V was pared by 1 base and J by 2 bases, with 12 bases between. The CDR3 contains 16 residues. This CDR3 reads CASSDYYVGGNQPQHF. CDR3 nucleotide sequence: TGTGCCAGCAGTGACTACTACGTAGGAGGCAATCAGCCCCAGCATTTT.

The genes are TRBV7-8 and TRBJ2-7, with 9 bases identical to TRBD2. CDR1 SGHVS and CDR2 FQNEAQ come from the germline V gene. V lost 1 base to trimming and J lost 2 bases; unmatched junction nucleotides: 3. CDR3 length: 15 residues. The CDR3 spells CASSLEGGGAYEQYF. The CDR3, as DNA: TGTGCCAGCAGCTTAGAGGGCGGGGGGGCCTACGAGCAGTACTTC. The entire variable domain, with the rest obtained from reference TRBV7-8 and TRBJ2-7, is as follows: GAGVSQSPRYKVAKRGQDVALRCDPISGHVSLFWYQQALGQGPEFLTYFQNEAQLDKSGLPSDRFFAERPEGSVSTLKIQRTQQEDSAVYLCASSLEGGGAYEQYFGPGTRLTVT.

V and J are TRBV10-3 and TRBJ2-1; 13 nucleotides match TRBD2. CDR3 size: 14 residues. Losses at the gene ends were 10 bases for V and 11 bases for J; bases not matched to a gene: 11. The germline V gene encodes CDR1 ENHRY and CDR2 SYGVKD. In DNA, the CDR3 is TGTGCCACCGCTGCAGGACTAGCGGGGGAAAAGCAGTTCTTC. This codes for CATAAGLAGEKQFF.

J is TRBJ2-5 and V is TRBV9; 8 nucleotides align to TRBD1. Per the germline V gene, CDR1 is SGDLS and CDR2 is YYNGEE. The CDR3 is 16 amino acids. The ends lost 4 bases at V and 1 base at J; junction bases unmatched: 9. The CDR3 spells CASSIRQGWGQETQYF. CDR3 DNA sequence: TGTGCCAGCAGCATCAGACAGGGGTGGGGCCAAGAGACCCAGTACTTC.

CDR3 sequence (DNA): TGTGCCAGCAGTTTCGGCAGGAAGGGAGATGCTACTGGCTACACCTTC. Its translation: CASSFGRKGDATGYTF. The chain has TRBV28 and TRBJ1-2; D is undetermined. The V gene's germline CDR1 is MDHEN and CDR2 SYDVKM. The CDR3 is made up of 16 amino acids. The V end lost 3 bases, the J end lost 7 bases, and 21 bases lay between the germline ends.

Here the CDR3 reads CASSGGYGYTF. CDR3 bases: TGTGCCAGCAGCGGCGGCTATGGCTACACCTTC. J is TRBJ1-2 and V is TRBV7-2, with D unresolved. CDR1 is SGHTA and CDR2 is FQGNSA in the germline V gene. V lost 5 bases to trimming and J lost 4 bases, with 5 bases between them. The CDR3 loop spans 11 amino acids.

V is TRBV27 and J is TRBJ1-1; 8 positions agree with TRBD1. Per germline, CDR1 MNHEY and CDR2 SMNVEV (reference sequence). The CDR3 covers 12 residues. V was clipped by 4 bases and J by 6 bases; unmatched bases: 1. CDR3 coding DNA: TGTGCCAGCAGTTCGACAGGGGCTGAAGCTTTCTTT. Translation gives CASSSTGAEAFF.

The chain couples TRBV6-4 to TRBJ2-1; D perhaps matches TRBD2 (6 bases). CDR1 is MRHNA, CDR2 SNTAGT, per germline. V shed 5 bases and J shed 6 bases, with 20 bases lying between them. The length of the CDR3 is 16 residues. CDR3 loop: CASSRLHGSGVNEQFF. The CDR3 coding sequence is TGTGCCAGCAGTCGCCTCCATGGATCGGGGGTCAATGAGCAGTTCTTC.

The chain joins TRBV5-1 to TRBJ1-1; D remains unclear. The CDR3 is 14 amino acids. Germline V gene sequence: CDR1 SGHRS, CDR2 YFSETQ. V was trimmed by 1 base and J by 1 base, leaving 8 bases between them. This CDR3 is CASSLNGGNTEAFF. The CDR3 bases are TGCGCCAGCAGCTTGAACGGCGGGAACACTGAAGCTTTCTTT.

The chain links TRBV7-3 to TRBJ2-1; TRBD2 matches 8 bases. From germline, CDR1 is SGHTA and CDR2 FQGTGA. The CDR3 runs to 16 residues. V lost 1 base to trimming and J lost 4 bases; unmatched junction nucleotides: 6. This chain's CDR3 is CASSLSFASGYNEQFF. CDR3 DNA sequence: TGTGCCAGCAGCTTAAGCTTTGCTAGCGGGTACAATGAGCAGTTCTTC.

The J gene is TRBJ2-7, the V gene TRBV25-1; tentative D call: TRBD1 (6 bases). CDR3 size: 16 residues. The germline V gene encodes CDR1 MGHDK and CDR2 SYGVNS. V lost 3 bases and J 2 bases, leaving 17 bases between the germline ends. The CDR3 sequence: CASSDHDRNQTYEQYF. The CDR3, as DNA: TGTGCCAGCAGTGACCACGACAGGAACCAAACCTACGAGCAGTACTTC.

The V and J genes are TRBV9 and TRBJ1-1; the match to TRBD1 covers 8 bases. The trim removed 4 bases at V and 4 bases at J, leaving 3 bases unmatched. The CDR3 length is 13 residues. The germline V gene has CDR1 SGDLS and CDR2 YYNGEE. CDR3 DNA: TGTGCCAGCAGCCAGGGGGCAGGCACTGAAGCTTTCTTT. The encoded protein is CASSQGAGTEAFF.

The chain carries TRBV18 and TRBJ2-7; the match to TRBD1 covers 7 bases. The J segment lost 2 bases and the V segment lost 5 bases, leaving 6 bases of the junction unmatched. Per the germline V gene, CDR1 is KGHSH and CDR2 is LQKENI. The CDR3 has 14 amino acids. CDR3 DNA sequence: TGTGCCAGCTCAACCGGACAGGCCACCTACGAGCAGTACTTC. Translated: CASSTGQATYEQYF.

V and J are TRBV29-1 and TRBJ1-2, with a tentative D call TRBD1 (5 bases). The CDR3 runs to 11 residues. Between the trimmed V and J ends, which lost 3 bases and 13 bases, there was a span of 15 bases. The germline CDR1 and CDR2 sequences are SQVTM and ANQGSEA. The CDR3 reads CSVDWGEKATF. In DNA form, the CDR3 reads TGCAGCGTTGATTGGGGCGAAAAGGCCACCTTC.

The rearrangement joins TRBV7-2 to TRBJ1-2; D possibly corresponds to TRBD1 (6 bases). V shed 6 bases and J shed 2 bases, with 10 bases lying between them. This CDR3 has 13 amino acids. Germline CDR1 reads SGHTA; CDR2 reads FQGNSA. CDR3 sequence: CASRPTGNYGYTF. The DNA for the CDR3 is TGTGCCAGCAGACCTACAGGGAACTATGGCTACACCTTC.